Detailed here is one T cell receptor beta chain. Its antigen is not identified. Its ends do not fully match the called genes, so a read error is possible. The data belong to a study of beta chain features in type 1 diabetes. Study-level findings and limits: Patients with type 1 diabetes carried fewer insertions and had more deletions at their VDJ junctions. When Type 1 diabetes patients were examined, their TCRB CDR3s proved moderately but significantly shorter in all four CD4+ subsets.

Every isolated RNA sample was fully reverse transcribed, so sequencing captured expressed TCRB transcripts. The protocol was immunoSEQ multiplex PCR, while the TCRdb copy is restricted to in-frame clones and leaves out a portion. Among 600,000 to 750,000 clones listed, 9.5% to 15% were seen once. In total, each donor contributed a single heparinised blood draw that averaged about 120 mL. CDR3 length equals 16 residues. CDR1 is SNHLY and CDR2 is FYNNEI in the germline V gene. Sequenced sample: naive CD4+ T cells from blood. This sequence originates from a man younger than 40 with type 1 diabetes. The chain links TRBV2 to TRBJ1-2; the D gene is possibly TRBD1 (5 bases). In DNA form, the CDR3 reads TGTGCCAGCAGGGGGCTGCACGGAATAGCTAACTATGGCTACGCCTTC. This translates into CASRGLHGIANYGYAF.